The entry that follows covers one T cell receptor beta chain sequence. Assay used: immunoSEQ multiplex PCR; TCRdb lists only in-frame clones, some missing. The sample has approximately 71,000 clones, roughly 89% seen once; the top ten hold over 15%. This entry comes from a study of control samples from healthy donors and cancer patients. The CDR3 has 15 amino acids. Trimming left V 6 bases short and J 0 bases short, with 9 bases between. The V gene's germline CDR1 is MNHNY and CDR2 SVGAGI (reference sequence). V usage is TRBV6-6 and J usage is TRBJ2-6; unclear D gene. The TCR sequence derives from a man between 60 and 75 years old with lung cancer. The sequenced sample was PBMCs. In DNA form, the CDR3 reads TGTGCCAGCAGCTTGGCCCTCTCTGGGGCCAACGTCCTGACTTTC. This encodes CASSLALSGANVLTF.